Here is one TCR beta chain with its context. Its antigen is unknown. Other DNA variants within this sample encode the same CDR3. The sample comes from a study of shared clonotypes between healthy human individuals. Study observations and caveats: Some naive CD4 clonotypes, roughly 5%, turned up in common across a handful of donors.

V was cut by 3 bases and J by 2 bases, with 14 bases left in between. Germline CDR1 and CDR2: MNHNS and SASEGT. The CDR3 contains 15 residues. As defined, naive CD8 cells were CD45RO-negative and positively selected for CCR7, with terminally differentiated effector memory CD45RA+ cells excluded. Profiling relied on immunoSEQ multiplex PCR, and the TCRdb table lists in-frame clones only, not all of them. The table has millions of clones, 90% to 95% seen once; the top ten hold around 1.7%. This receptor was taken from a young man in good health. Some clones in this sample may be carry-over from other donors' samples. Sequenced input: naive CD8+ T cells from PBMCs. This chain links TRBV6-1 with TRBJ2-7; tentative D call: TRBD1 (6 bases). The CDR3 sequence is CASSEGSGTTYEQYF. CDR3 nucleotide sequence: TGTGCCAGCAGTGAGGGGTCCGGGACAACCTACGAGCAGTACTTC.